The subject of this entry is one T cell receptor beta chain. V lost 7 bases to trimming and J lost 4 bases; unmatched junction nucleotides: 12. This CDR3 is 15 amino acids long. CDR1 is MNHNY and CDR2 is SVGAGI in the germline V gene (reference sequence). The data were obtained in a study of blood T cell repertoires in COVID-19. Study at large: PBMCs, B-cell-depleted T cells, or T cells provided the cDNA or gDNA that made up the material.

Original processing methods: By means of reference gene primer amplification, nucleated cell counts were estimated. TCRdb's table, derived via immunoSEQ multiplex PCR, lists solely in-frame clones and lacks some. V and J calls and clone size follow that table, whereas D and trimming were derived from the DNA. Of roughly 100,000 clones listed, more than 85% are singletons. This chain connects TRBV6-6 to TRBJ1-2; 7 nucleotides line up with TRBD1. The sample taken for sequencing was peripheral blood. The TCR originated in a man between 18 and 35 years old with acute or convalescent COVID-19. The CDR3 DNA sequence: TGTGCCAGCACCCTCGTAGGGGGCAAGGGCTATGGCTACACCTTC. Translated, it gives CASTLVGGKGYGYTF.